A selection of T cell receptor beta chains follows, all from one sample in a study of T cell responses to AZD1222 COVID-19 vaccine. Assay used: immunoSEQ multiplex PCR; TCRdb lists only in-frame clones, some missing. The data hold 120,000 to 150,000 clones, with roughly 90% observed a single time. Here the sequenced sample was peripheral blood, taken on day 0 of AZD1222 vaccination. These receptors all come from an adult in good health. The CDR3 runs from the conserved cysteine through the conserved F or W. Each record gives: J gene, V gene, clone size, D gene, CDR3 DNA, CDR3 protein. The D gene is left open where the match is weak. Only part of the rows carry a size: once, few, many, or a class if the clone is expanded.

J: TRBJ1-2
V: TRBV4-1
size: NA
D: NA
DNA: TGCGCCAGCAGCCAAACCACCATCGGGGGCCTGGGCTTC
CDR3: CASSQTTIGGLGF

J: TRBJ2-7
V: TRBV7-8
size: NA
D: NA
DNA: TGTGCCAGCAGCCAAGGGGTTTACGAGCAGTACTTC
CDR3: CASSQGVYEQYF

J: TRBJ1-2
V: TRBV28
size: NA
D: TRBD1
DNA: TGTGCCAGCAGTAGACAGGGTCGGTATGGCTACACCTTC
CDR3: CASSRQGRYGYTF

J: TRBJ2-6
V: TRBV4-1
size: NA
D: NA
DNA: TGCGCCAGCAGCCAAGATGACCATTACTCCTCTGGGGCCAACGTCCTGACTTTC
CDR3: CASSQDDHYSSGANVLTF

J: TRBJ2-7
V: TRBV15
size: NA
D: NA
DNA: TGTGCCACCAGCAGAGGAGAGGGGAGGGAGCAGTACTTC
CDR3: CATSRGEGREQYF

J: TRBJ2-5
V: TRBV28
size: few
D: NA
DNA: TGTGCCAGCAGTTTCTTGGGACAACAAGAGACCCAGTACTTC
CDR3: CASSFLGQQETQYF

J: TRBJ1-1
V: TRBV10-3
size: NA
D: NA
DNA: TGTGCCATCAGTCCCGGAATGAACACTGAAGCTTTCTTT
CDR3: CAISPGMNTEAFF

J: TRBJ2-3
V: TRBV19
size: NA
D: NA
DNA: TGTGCCAGTAGTCCCCGAGGTCACACAGATACGCAGTATTTT
CDR3: CASSPRGHTDTQYF

J: TRBJ2-7
V: TRBV21-1
size: once
D: NA
DNA: TGTGCCAGCAGCAGGGATAGTACAGGGGACTTCTCCTACGAGCAGTACTTC
CDR3: CASSRDSTGDFSYEQYF

J: TRBJ2-1
V: TRBV9
size: NA
D: TRBD2
DNA: TGTGCCAGCAGCGTAGTAGCGGGAGGGCCCTCTTACAATGAGCAGTTCTTC
CDR3: CASSVVAGGPSYNEQFF

J: TRBJ2-5
V: TRBV7-2
size: NA
D: NA
DNA: TGTGCCAGCAGCTTAGTTGGGGCTGGAAAGCAAGAGACCCAGTACTTC
CDR3: CASSLVGAGKQETQYF

J: TRBJ2-2
V: TRBV7-8
size: NA
D: NA
DNA: TGTGCCAGCAGCCCCACTTTGGGGGGTGGGACATCCGGGGAGCTGTTTTTT
CDR3: CASSPTLGGGTSGELFF

J: TRBJ1-2
V: TRBV5-1
size: NA
D: NA
DNA: TGCGCCAGCAGCTTGGAGGCCAGACATTACGGCTACACCTTC
CDR3: CASSLEARHYGYTF

J: TRBJ2-3
V: TRBV6-6
size: NA
D: NA
DNA: TGTGCCAGCAACCCCGGAGGGGGGCAGTCCACAGATACGCAGTATTTT
CDR3: CASNPGGGQSTDTQYF

J: TRBJ1-2
V: TRBV28
size: NA
D: TRBD1
DNA: TGTGCCAGCAGTGGACAGGGGAACTATGGCTACACCTTC
CDR3: CASSGQGNYGYTF

J: TRBJ1-6
V: TRBV7-2
size: NA
D: NA
DNA: TGTGCCAGCAGCTTAGACAGGGCTAATTCACCCCTCCACTTT
CDR3: CASSLDRANSPLHF

J: TRBJ1-1
V: TRBV11-2
size: NA
D: NA
DNA: TGTGCCAGCAGCTTAGATAGGGTCTCTGAAGCTTTCTTT
CDR3: CASSLDRVSEAFF